The 24 T cell receptor beta chains given below trace back to one sample, sequenced in a study of shared clonotypes between healthy human individuals. Assay: immunoSEQ multiplex PCR; the TCRdb copy retains only in-frame clones and omits some. The sample has roughly 2.2 million clones; approximately 93% are singletons. Sequenced sample: naive CD4+ T cells from PBMCs. Sample subset: CD45RA+ positively selected. These TCRs come from a man younger than 35 in good health. Some clones in this sample may be carry-over from other donors' samples.

This clone was counted once. The V and J genes are TRBV5-1 and TRBJ2-1; 12 bases agree with TRBD2. This CDR3 has 16 residues. The germline gives CDR1 SGHRS, CDR2 YFSETQ. The V and J ends lost 4 bases and 3 bases, in that order; junction bases with no gene match: 5. The CDR3 coding sequence is TGCGCCAGCAGCGGACGGACTAGCGGGATCTACAATGAGCAGTTCTTC. The encoded protein is CASSGRTSGIYNEQFF.

Of note for this clone: Other DNA sequences in this sample translate to the same CDR3. This chain connects TRBV7-3 to TRBJ2-5; D gene uncertain. The V end was cut by 0 bases, the J end by 1 base, with 3 bases between. Germline V gene lookup returns CDR1 SGHTA and CDR2 FQGTGA. This CDR3 contains 13 residues. CDR3: CASSLTRQETQYF. CDR3 coding DNA: TGTGCCAGCAGCTTAACCCGCCAAGAGACCCAGTACTTC.

The chain couples TRBV30 to TRBJ1-1; the D is unclear. The germline CDR1 and CDR2 sequences are GTSNPN and SVGIG (reference sequence). Trimming took off 5 bases at V and 5 bases at J, with 18 bases between the two ends. This CDR3 is built from 14 residues. Here the CDR3 reads CAWDAAPHPTEAFF. Written as DNA, the CDR3 is TGTGCCTGGGATGCCGCGCCTCACCCTACTGAAGCTTTCTTT.

The chain recombines TRBV7-9 with TRBJ1-4, with D hard to call. Between the trimmed V and J ends, which lost 1 base and 2 bases, there was a span of 5 bases. There are 14 residues in the CDR3. Germline V gives CDR1 SEHNR, CDR2 FQNEAQ (reference sequence). CDR3 sequence reads: CASSLDITNEKLFF. In nucleotides, the CDR3 is TGTGCCAGCAGCTTAGACATTACTAATGAAAAACTGTTTTTT. Supplemented by reference TRBV7-9 and TRBJ1-4, the full variable domain reads DTGVSQNPRHKITKRGQNVTFRCDPISEHNRLYWYRQTLGQGPEFLTYFQNEAQLEKSRLLSDRFSAERPKGSFSTLEIQRTEQGDSAMYLCASSLDITNEKLFFGSGTQLSVL.

This clone was seen only once. The chain employs TRBV7-8 and TRBJ2-7; 11 nucleotides align to TRBD1. The CDR3 covers 15 residues. Germline CDR1 is SGHVS and CDR2 is FQNEAQ. V was pared by 7 bases and J by 1 base, with 6 bases of the junction left unmatched. The CDR3 region has the DNA TGTGCCAGCACCGCGGACAGGGGGCATTCCTACGAGCAGTACTTC. Its translation: CASTADRGHSYEQYF.

As to this clone: The same CDR3 arises from other DNA sequences in this sample as well. The chain combines TRBV5-1 with TRBJ2-7, with a weak D call TRBD1 (5 bases). V dropped 4 bases and J dropped 0 bases, with 11 bases sitting between them. This CDR3 is built from 14 residues. Germline V CDR1 and CDR2: SGHRS, YFSETQ. In DNA form, the CDR3 reads TGCGCCAGCAGCCTCAGGGTCCGCTCCTACGAGCAGTACTTC. It codes for CASSLRVRSYEQYF.

This clone was seen once. The CDR3 here is CASTDPRGYNEQFF. In DNA form, the CDR3 reads TGTGCCAGCACCGACCCCCGGGGGTACAATGAGCAGTTCTTC. The genes are TRBV11-2 and TRBJ2-1, with a weak D call TRBD2 (6 bases). CDR1 SGHAT and CDR2 FQNNGV come from the germline V gene. V was clipped by 7 bases and J by 4 bases, with 14 bases between them. This CDR3 has 14 amino acids.

This chain joins TRBV19 and TRBJ1-5, with D perhaps matching TRBD1 (5 bases). Trimming left V 7 bases short and J 3 bases short, with 16 bases between. Germline lookup yields CDR1 LNHDA and CDR2 SQIVND (reference sequence). The CDR3 has 15 amino acids. The CDR3 DNA reads TGTGCCAGTAATCCATCAGCAGGGCTCAATCAGCCCCAGCATTTT. Its translation: CASNPSAGLNQPQHF. Full variable domain (outside the CDR3, taken from reference TRBV19 and TRBJ1-5): DGGITQSPKYLFRKEGQNVTLSCEQNLNHDAMYWYRQDPGQGLRLIYYSQIVNDFQKGDIAEGYSVSREKKESFPLTVTSAQKNPTAFYLCASNPSAGLNQPQHFGDGTRLSIL.

CDR3 sequence: CASSRARGYEQYF. The CDR3 region has the DNA TGTGCCAGCAGCCGTGCTAGGGGTTACGAGCAGTACTTC. The V and J genes are TRBV5-4 and TRBJ2-7, with a weak D call TRBD1 (5 bases). This CDR3 comprises 13 residues. Per the germline V gene, CDR1 is SGHNT and CDR2 is YYREEE (reference sequence). Trimming removed 4 bases at V and 4 bases at J, with 12 bases between.

The J gene is TRBJ2-3, the V gene TRBV19; D gene uncertain. CDR1 LNHDA and CDR2 SQIVND come from the germline V gene (reference sequence). Trimming shortened V by 4 bases and J by 6 bases, and 14 bases separated the two germline ends. CDR3 length: 14 residues. For the CDR3, the DNA is TGTGCCAGTAGTAATATCAGGACGGGCGATACGCAGTATTTT. Protein sequence: CASSNIRTGDTQYF. The variable domain in full, with the rest retrieved from reference TRBV19 and TRBJ2-3, is DGGITQSPKYLFRKEGQNVTLSCEQNLNHDAMYWYRQDPGQGLRLIYYSQIVNDFQKGDIAEGYSVSREKKESFPLTVTSAQKNPTAFYLCASSNIRTGDTQYFGPGTRLTVL.

As for this clone: The same CDR3 can be traced to other DNA sequences in this sample. This chain joins TRBV6-1 and TRBJ2-7; D is possibly TRBD2 (6 bases). Trimming removed 4 bases at V and 3 bases at J, with 7 bases between. This CDR3 region has 12 residues. In germline, CDR1 is MNHNS, CDR2 SASEGT. CDR3 protein: CASSVGSYEQYF. The DNA of the CDR3 is TGTGCCAGCAGTGTCGGGAGCTACGAGCAGTACTTC.

The rearrangement uses TRBV7-3 and TRBJ2-6; 10 positions agree with TRBD1. The J segment lost 0 bases and the V segment lost 5 bases, leaving 7 bases of the junction unmatched. Germline values: CDR1 SGHTA, CDR2 FQGTGA. The CDR3 totals 18 residues. CDR3 in DNA: TGTGCCAGCAGCCAGACAGGGGGCTTCGTCTCTGGGGCCAACGTCCTGACTTTC. The encoded protein is CASSQTGGFVSGANVLTF.

This chain uses TRBV6-5 with TRBJ2-1; D is unresolved. With 2 bases removed from V and 6 bases from J, the gap between germline ends came to 11 bases. Germline CDR1 reads MNHEY; CDR2 reads SVGAGI. This CDR3 has 14 residues. In DNA form, the CDR3 reads TGTGCCAGCAGTTACCCCCCTGAGTTCAATGAGCAGTTCTTC. Translated: CASSYPPEFNEQFF.

The chain employs TRBV9 and TRBJ2-3; 13 nucleotides match TRBD2. The CDR3 extends over 16 amino acids. Germline lookup yields CDR1 SGDLS and CDR2 YYNGEE. The V segment lost 2 bases and the J segment 5 bases; nucleotides outside the gene matches: 5. CDR3 in amino acids: CASSVRTSGSGDTQYF. CDR3 sequence (DNA): TGTGCCAGCAGCGTTCGGACTAGCGGGAGTGGAGATACGCAGTATTTT.

The V call is TRBV4-2, the J call TRBJ2-5; D is uncertain. V gave up 2 bases and J gave up 5 bases, with 15 bases separating them. CDR3 length: 15 residues. CDR1 LGHNA and CDR2 YNFKEQ come from the germline V gene. CDR3 nucleotide sequence: TGTGCCAGCAGCCAACCACGGGCCAGTCGGGAGACCCAGTACTTC. Translation: CASSQPRASRETQYF.

The rearrangement uses TRBV12-5 and TRBJ1-1; 7 bases fit TRBD1. The V gene end was trimmed by 0 bases and the J gene end by 2 bases; junction bases not matched to a gene: 9. CDR3 size: 17 residues. Looked up from germline, CDR1 is LGHNT and CDR2 is FRNRAP. Written as DNA, the CDR3 is TGTGCTAGTGGTTTGGTACGCGCTGGGACAGCAAACACTGAAGCTTTCTTT. Its translation: CASGLVRAGTANTEAFF.

The chain couples TRBV25-1 to TRBJ1-1, with 8 nucleotides matching TRBD1. This CDR3 comprises 13 residues. Germline values: CDR1 MGHDK, CDR2 SYGVNS. V gave up 3 bases and J gave up 7 bases; unmatched junction bases: 4. The CDR3 spells CASSEDRVVEAFF. The CDR3 coding sequence is TGTGCCAGCAGTGAGGACAGGGTGGTTGAAGCTTTCTTT. Filled out from reference TRBV25-1 and TRBJ1-1, the complete variable domain reads EADIYQTPRYLVIGTGKKITLECSQTMGHDKMYWYQQDPGMELHLIHYSYGVNSTEKGDLSSESTVSRIRTEHFPLTLESARPSHTSQYLCASSEDRVVEAFFGQGTRLTVV.

J is TRBJ2-3 and V is TRBV2, with 7 bases fitting TRBD2. Germline V gene lookup returns CDR1 SNHLY and CDR2 FYNNEI. CDR3 length: 18 amino acids. V was pared by 2 bases and J by 3 bases, with 14 bases of the junction left unmatched. The CDR3 coding sequence is TGTGCCAGCAGTGAATATCTCGGGAGGCGAAAGGGGACAGATACGCAGTATTTT. Translation: CASSEYLGRRKGTDTQYF.

The chain recombines TRBV30 with TRBJ2-3; maybe TRBD2 (5 bases). Trimming took off 0 bases at V and 8 bases at J, with 12 bases between the two ends. Germline lookup yields CDR1 GTSNPN and CDR2 SVGIG (reference sequence). The CDR3 loop spans 13 amino acids. The CDR3 loop is CAWSVSSRGTQYF. In DNA form, the CDR3 reads TGTGCCTGGAGTGTTTCTAGCAGAGGTACGCAGTATTTT.

The chain links TRBV7-2 to TRBJ1-5, with D tentatively TRBD1 (5 bases). V shed 5 bases and J shed 0 bases, with 17 bases lying between them. The V gene's germline CDR1 is SGHTA and CDR2 FQGNSA. This CDR3 is built from 17 residues. Written as DNA, the CDR3 is TGTGCCAGCAGCCCGGAAGGGGATACGGCTAGCAATCAGCCCCAGCATTTT. This codes for CASSPEGDTASNQPQHF.

The V call is TRBV28, the J call TRBJ2-5; D is uncertain. The J call may not be correct, given that the DNA end is closer to TRBJ2-7. This CDR3 region has 12 residues. Germline values: CDR1 MDHEN, CDR2 SYDVKM. The CDR3, as DNA: TGTGCCAGCAGTCCCCCTCTCTACGAGCAGTACTTC. Translated, it gives CASSPPLYEQYF.

This clone was seen only once. The sample has other DNA sequences that encode this CDR3 too. This chain connects TRBV9 to TRBJ1-3; D uncertain. CDR1 is SGDLS and CDR2 is YYNGEE in the germline V gene. This CDR3 has 14 amino acids. V was cut by 0 bases and J by 0 bases, with 4 bases left in between. The CDR3 spells CASSVGVSGNTIYF. The CDR3 DNA reads TGTGCCAGCAGCGTAGGGGTCTCTGGAAACACCATATATTTT. Drawing the rest from reference TRBV9 and TRBJ1-3, the complete variable domain is DSGVTQTPKHLITATGQRVTLRCSPRSGDLSVYWYQQSLDQGLQFLIQYYNGEERAKGNILERFSAQQFPDLHSELNLSSLELGDSALYFCASSVGVSGNTIYFGEGSWLTVV.

This chain connects TRBV18 to TRBJ1-2; 9 bases fit TRBD1. J gave up 7 bases and V 7 bases, and 16 bases lay outside the gene matches. Germline CDR1 reads KGHSH; CDR2 reads LQKENI. The CDR3 is 16 amino acids. The chain's CDR3 is CASLQSGTGSYGGYTF. CDR3 DNA sequence: TGTGCCAGCTTACAGAGCGGGACAGGGAGTTATGGTGGCTACACCTTC. The full variable domain, in which reference TRBV18 and TRBJ1-2 provide the parts outside the CDR3, is NAGVMQNPRHLVRRRGQEARLRCSPMKGHSHVYWYRQLPEEGLKFMVYLQKENIIDESGMPKERFSAEFPKEGPSILRIQQVVRGDSAAYFCASLQSGTGSYGGYTFGSGTRLTVV.

The chain links TRBV11-2 to TRBJ1-2, with D perhaps TRBD1 (5 bases). The CDR3 is made up of 13 amino acids. V was clipped by 3 bases and J by 8 bases, with 13 bases between them. Germline CDR1 and CDR2: SGHAT and FQNNGV. CDR3 sequence (DNA): TGTGCCAGCAGCTTCATCCGGGACGGAGGCTACACCTTC. This gives the protein CASSFIRDGGYTF.